This T cell receptor beta chain was captured in a study of blood T cell repertoires in COVID-19. Study as a whole: PBMCs, B-cell-depleted T cells, or T cells provided the cDNA or gDNA that made up the material.

Trimming took 8 bases from V and 0 from J, leaving 11 bases between them. CDR1 is MNHEY, CDR2 SVGAGI, per germline. The CDR3 length is 14 residues. The assay was immunoSEQ multiplex PCR, and TCRdb's table has in-frame clones only and misses some. This table has 60,000 to 90,000 clones, about 83% appearing once. The chain recombines TRBV6-5 with TRBJ1-3; D not resolved. The TCR was taken from a man in his forties or fifties with acute or convalescent COVID-19. Sequencing was carried out using peripheral blood. The CDR3 region has the DNA TGTGCCAGCGGATTAGGAGTCTCTGGAAACACCATATATTTT. It encodes CASGLGVSGNTIYF.